This T cell receptor (beta chain) was captured by sequencing in a study of neoadjuvant nivolumab and ipilimumab in lung cancer (TCRdb year 2020). Regarding the complete study: Nivolumab was given at 3 mg/kg intravenously on days 1, 15 and 29, and the combination arm added ipilimumab 1 mg/kg on day 1 only. The major pathologic response (MPR) rate in the intention-to-treat population in each study arm was designated as the primary trial endpoint. The trial treated approximately 42 patients with operable NSCLC: some 23 were randomized to nivolumab monotherapy and some 20 to nivolumab plus ipilimumab. TCR repertoires were compared between pretherapy (baseline) peripheral blood and tumors resected at surgery after neoadjuvant immune checkpoint blockade. Matched pretherapy and resected tumor pairs were analyzed for seven patients: four treated with nivolumab and three with nivolumab plus ipilimumab.

V loses 2 bases at its end and J loses 3 bases; junction bases beyond the gene matches: 3. The CDR3, cysteine through phenylalanine, is 14 amino acids long. The sequence is cut down to CDR3 DNA, 42 bases in frame from base 1. The germline V gene supplies CDR1 MNHEY and CDR2 SVGAGI. This clone was found a few times. Its antigen target is currently unknown. No base quality information exists; no much larger clone differs at one position. This sample's time point label indicates: at surgical resection after neoadjuvant nivolumab +/- ipilimumab. Samples came from the phase 2 randomized NEOSTAR trial, which tested neoadjuvant nivolumab or nivolumab plus ipilimumab followed by surgery in operable NSCLC. Results the study describes overall, beyond this receptor: From pretherapy to surgery, tumor T-cell richness and clonality went up in three of three dual-therapy tumors, versus only two of four nivolumab-treated tumors. A positive correlation was observed between pretherapy blood TCR richness and richness in tumors resected after neoadjuvant therapy (Spearman R ≈ 0.8). No significant correlation was found between TCR clonality and pathologic tumor regression, and only one major-pathologic-response sample was available for the clonality analysis. TCR richness and clonality were greater in resected tumors than in tumor-adjacent uninvolved lung, and increases were seen in more dual-therapy-treated tumors. A small number of samples underwent TCR sequencing.

The protocol used for the library was the immunoSEQ multiplex PCR assay. In the paper's pipeline: Repertoires were summarized in terms of richness and clonality, and significantly expanded and contracted clones between pre- and post-therapy samples were identified. Sourced from immuneACCESS, this table was stored by TCRdb with only in-frame sequences that have V and J called. A share of the clones is absent; for the studies checked, an unresolved V gene accounts for under half, and the remainder has no known explanation. V, J and clone size are those of that table, while D and trimming were read from the DNA. This sample holds about 3,600 clones; over 70% were observed only once. The ten largest clones capture under 1.5% of the sample.

This material consisted of peripheral blood, taken after neoadjuvant nivolumab, alone or with ipilimumab, at or shortly before surgery. The chain joins TRBV6-5 to TRBJ2-7; 8 bases in the junction line up with TRBD2. This clonotype was sampled from an adult with non-small cell lung cancer. The nucleotide sequence reads as follows: TGTGCCAGCAGTTACGACGGGAGGGACTACGAGCAGTACTTC. Translated, this gives CASSYDGRDYEQYF.